The 9 T cell receptor beta chains presented below share a single source sample, sequenced in a study of blood T cell repertoires in COVID-19. Measured with immunoSEQ multiplex PCR; TCRdb has only the in-frame clones, and not every one. Found here are 95,000 to 130,000 clones, around four fifths of them singletons; the top ten hold less than 9%. Sequencing was performed on peripheral blood. Source of these receptors: a man between 65 and 79 years old with active or convalescent COVID-19.

This chain joins TRBV4-1 and TRBJ2-7, with TRBD1 identical over 7 bases. The CDR3 is 15 amino acids. The germline gives CDR1 MGHRA, CDR2 YSYEKL. V was pared by 2 bases and J by 0 bases, with 4 bases of the junction left unmatched. The CDR3 protein is CASSQPDRPSYEQYF. The DNA for the CDR3 is TGCGCCAGCAGCCAACCGGACAGGCCCTCCTACGAGCAGTACTTC.

The rearrangement links TRBV19 to TRBJ1-1, with D possibly matching TRBD1 (6 bases). The ends were cut back, 3 bases at V and 1 base at J, with 12 bases in the middle. The CDR3 has 15 amino acids. CDR1 and CDR2 (germline): LNHDA, SQIVND (reference sequence). The CDR3 spells CASSIEGQRNTEAFF. The CDR3 coding sequence is TGTGCCAGTAGTATCGAAGGACAGAGGAACACTGAAGCTTTCTTT.

This clone is a singleton in its sample. This rearrangement joins TRBV4-1 to TRBJ1-2, with 7 bases aligning to TRBD1. Germline V gene lookup returns CDR1 MGHRA and CDR2 YSYEKL. The CDR3 loop spans 15 amino acids. V dropped 0 bases and J dropped 6; count of bases not matched to a gene: 7. The CDR3, as DNA: TGCGCCAGCAGCCAAGAAAGCAGGGGGATTAATGGCTACACCTTC. Protein product: CASSQESRGINGYTF.

V usage is TRBV6-5 and J usage is TRBJ2-7; D is perhaps TRBD2 (5 bases). CDR3 length equals 14 residues. V was pared by 2 bases and J by 4 bases, with 12 bases between. Germline CDR1 reads MNHEY; CDR2 reads SVGAGI. CDR3 nucleotides: TGTGCCAGCAGTTACGGGTGGACTGCTTACGAGCAGTACTTC. Translating gives CASSYGWTAYEQYF.

This clone was seen a handful of times. The chain employs TRBV4-1 and TRBJ2-1; TRBD2 matches 8 bases. The junction had 3 bases not matched to a gene; V was cut back by 1 base and J by 4 bases. The CDR3 has 15 amino acids. Germline CDR1 is MGHRA and CDR2 is YSYEKL. CDR3 in amino acids: CASSQVSGRYNEQFF. CDR3 bases: TGCGCCAGCAGCCAAGTGAGCGGGAGATACAATGAGCAGTTCTTC.

The chain employs TRBV3-1 (or the pseudogene TRBV3-2) and TRBJ2-2; the match to TRBD1 covers 10 bases. The CDR3 extends over 16 amino acids. Trimming removed 4 bases from V and 5 bases from J; junction bases left unmatched: 7. Germline CDR1 LGHDT, CDR2 YNNKEL (reference sequence). The CDR3 DNA follows: TGTGCCAGCAGCCTCCACTGGACAGGGGGTACCGGGGAGCTGTTTTTT. It codes for CASSLHWTGGTGELFF.

The V and J genes are TRBV30 and TRBJ1-2; TRBD1 aligns across 7 bases. Per the germline V gene, CDR1 is GTSNPN and CDR2 is SVGIG (reference sequence). Losses at the gene ends were 2 bases for V and 4 bases for J; bases not matched to a gene: 7. CDR3 length: 14 amino acids. CDR3 amino acids: CAWSPRGRGYGYTF. The CDR3 DNA reads as TGTGCCTGGAGTCCTAGGGGGCGCGGCTATGGCTACACCTTC.

CDR3 residues: CASSLITGGRDGYTF. The CDR3 coding sequence is TGTGCCAGCAGCTTAATTACAGGGGGCAGAGATGGCTACACCTTC. The J gene is TRBJ1-2, the V gene TRBV7-2; 9 nucleotides match TRBD1. The junction had 7 bases not matched to a gene; V was cut back by 2 bases and J by 6 bases. CDR1 and CDR2 (germline): SGHTA, FQGNSA. This CDR3 comprises 15 residues.

Turning to this clone: The sample contains more than one DNA sequence encoding this CDR3. J is TRBJ2-7 and V is TRBV5-4, with D unresolved. This CDR3 contains 12 residues. Between the trimmed V and J ends, which lost 4 bases and 4 bases, there was a span of 9 bases. In germline, CDR1 is SGHNT, CDR2 YYREEE (reference sequence). This chain's CDR3 is CASSPGGYEQYF. CDR3 sequence (DNA): TGTGCCAGCAGCCCCGGCGGATACGAGCAGTACTTC. The full variable domain, its missing parts supplied by reference TRBV5-4 and TRBJ2-7, is ETGVTQSPTHLIKTRGQQVTLRCSSQSGHNTVSWYQQALGQGPQFIFQYYREEENGRGNFPPRFSGLQFPNYSSELNVNALELDDSALYLCASSPGGYEQYFGPGTRLTVT.